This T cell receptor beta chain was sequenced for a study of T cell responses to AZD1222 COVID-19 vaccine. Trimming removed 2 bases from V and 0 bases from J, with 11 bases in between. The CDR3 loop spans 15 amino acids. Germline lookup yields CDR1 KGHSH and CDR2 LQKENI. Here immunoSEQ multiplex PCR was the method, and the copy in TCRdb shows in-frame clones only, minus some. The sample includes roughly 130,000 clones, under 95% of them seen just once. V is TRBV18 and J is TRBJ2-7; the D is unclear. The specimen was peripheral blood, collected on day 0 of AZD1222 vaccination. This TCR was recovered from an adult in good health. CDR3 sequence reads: CASSPAGGDSYEQYF. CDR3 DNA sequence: TGTGCCAGCTCACCAGCCGGCGGTGACTCCTACGAGCAGTACTTC.